These 6 T cell receptor beta chains originate from one sample sequenced in a study of Ad26.COV2.S vaccination and SARS-CoV-2 variants (dated by TCRdb to the early 2020s). Taken with the paper, the label for treatment or condition translates to: over 15 received Ad26.COV2.S at low or high dose, single or two shots; about 5 received placebo; per-sample allocation not given. Repertoires of vaccine and placebo recipients were sequenced from samples collected on day 63 after the first injection. The library was obtained by the immunoSEQ multiplex PCR assay. TCRdb obtained this table from immuneACCESS and retained in-frame rearrangements with V and J assigned. These tables miss some clones; where compared with another copy, unresolved V genes account for less than half of the shortfall, and the remainder is unexplained. This sample comprises approximately 410,000 clones, approximately 92% of them detected only once. Of the sample, 1.5% to 2% falls within the top ten clones.

Specimen: peripheral blood, collected in a trial of Ad26.COV2.S vaccine versus placebo. These TCRs come from a person between 18 and 65 years old who received the Ad26.COV2.S COVID-19 vaccine or a placebo.

CDR3 region: CASRPHQNRRANYGYTF. DNA for the CDR3: TGTGCCAGCAGGCCTCACCAGAACAGGCGAGCTAACTATGGCTACACCTTC. The chain has TRBV6-2 or TRBV6-3 and TRBJ1-2; weak D call: TRBD1 (5 bases). V dropped 6 bases and J dropped 0 bases, with 20 bases sitting between them. The CDR3 length is 17 residues. CDR1 and CDR2 (germline): MNHEY, SVGEGT.

The J gene is TRBJ2-7, the V gene TRBV21-1; TRBD1, the D gene given by the table, was not confirmed from the DNA. TRBV21-1 has pseudogene status. This CDR3 contains 15 residues. The CDR3 DNA sequence: TGTGCCAGCAGCAAAGGATACAGGCTCCCTTACGAGCAGTACTTC. Encoded protein: CASSKGYRLPYEQYF.

The chain employs TRBV4-3 and TRBJ2-3; 10 bases map to TRBD2. The V segment lost 4 bases and the J segment 6 bases; nucleotides outside the gene matches: 7. This CDR3 spans 15 amino acids. Germline V gene sequence: CDR1 LGHNA, CDR2 YSLEER. CDR3 sequence reads: CASSPSGGDADTQYF. The CDR3 DNA reads as TGCGCCAGCAGCCCGAGCGGGGGGGACGCGGATACGCAGTATTTT.

The V call is TRBV5-4, the J call TRBJ2-3; the match to TRBD2 covers 7 bases. V shed 3 bases, J shed 1 base, and the junction held 5 bases outside the gene matches. The germline CDR1 and CDR2 sequences are SGHNT and YYREEE (reference sequence). The CDR3 spans 15 residues. CDR3 sequence: CASSWGGVRTDTQYF. The CDR3 nucleotides are TGTGCCAGCAGCTGGGGGGGGGTCCGCACAGATACGCAGTATTTT.

The chain is built from TRBV7-8 and TRBJ2-7, with 8 bases lining up with TRBD2. This CDR3 has 15 amino acids. From germline, CDR1 is SGHVS and CDR2 FQNEAQ. Trimming removed 5 bases from V and 1 base from J; junction bases left unmatched: 7. The CDR3 here is CASSEMGLVSYEQYF. CDR3 coding DNA: TGTGCCAGCAGCGAGATGGGACTAGTATCCTACGAGCAGTACTTC. The full variable domain, with the rest looked up from reference TRBV7-8 and TRBJ2-7, is GAGVSQSPRYKVAKRGQDVALRCDPISGHVSLFWYQQALGQGPEFLTYFQNEAQLDKSGLPSDRFFAERPEGSVSTLKIQRTQQEDSAVYLCASSEMGLVSYEQYFGPGTRLTVT.

The gene calls are TRBV28 and TRBJ2-5; 14 nucleotides agree with TRBD2. The length of the CDR3 is 16 residues. J lost 5 bases, V lost 6 bases, and 8 bases had no gene match. From germline, CDR1 is MDHEN and CDR2 SYDVKM. CDR3 sequence (DNA): TGTGCCAGCAGAGGACTAGCGGGGGGCCTCCTCGAGACCCAGTACTTC. Encoded protein: CASRGLAGGLLETQYF.